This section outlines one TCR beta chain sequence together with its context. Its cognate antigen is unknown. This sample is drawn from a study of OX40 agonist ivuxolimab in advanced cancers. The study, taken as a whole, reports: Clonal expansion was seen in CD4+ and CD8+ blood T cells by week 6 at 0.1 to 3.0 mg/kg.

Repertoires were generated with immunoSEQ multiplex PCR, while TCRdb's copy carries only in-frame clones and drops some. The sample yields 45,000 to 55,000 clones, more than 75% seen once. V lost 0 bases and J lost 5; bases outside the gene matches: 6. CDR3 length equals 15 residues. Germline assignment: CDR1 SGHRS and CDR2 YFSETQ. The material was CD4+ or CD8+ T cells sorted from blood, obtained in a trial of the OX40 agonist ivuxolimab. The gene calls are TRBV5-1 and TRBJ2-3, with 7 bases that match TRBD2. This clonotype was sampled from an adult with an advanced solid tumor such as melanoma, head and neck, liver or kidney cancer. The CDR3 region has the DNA TGCGCCAGCAGCTTGGGCGGGAGCGGTAGAGATACGCAGTATTTT. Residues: CASSLGGSGRDTQYF. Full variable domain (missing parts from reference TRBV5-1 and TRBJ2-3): KAGVTQTPRYLIKTRGQQVTLSCSPISGHRSVSWYQQTPGQGLQFLFEYFSETQRNKGNFPGRFSGRQFSNSRSEMNVSTLELGDSALYLCASSLGGSGRDTQYFGPGTRLTVL.